The 21 T cell receptor beta chains below come from one sample, sequenced in a study of response to subunit inactivated influenza vaccine. TCRdb passed the RT-PCR reads through MiXCR, listing each CDR3 protein once. Of approximately 520,000 distinct CDR3 sequences listed, about 25% are singletons. Sequenced material: CD4+ T cells sorted from PBMCs, taken 5 to 6 days after vaccination. These receptors all stem from a man in his forties or fifties who received an inactivated influenza vaccine.

This clonotype has just a few counts. The rearrangement uses TRBV5-1 and TRBJ1-1; D not resolved. Germline CDR1 and CDR2: SGHRS and YFSETQ. Trimming removed 2 bases at V and 1 base at J, with 9 bases between. The CDR3 covers 14 residues. The CDR3 sequence: CASSFHRQNTEAFF. In nucleotides, the CDR3 is TGCGCCAGCAGCTTTCACAGACAGAACACTGAAGCTTTCTTT.

The chain recombines TRBV2 with TRBJ1-1; D is unclear. Germline V gene lookup returns CDR1 SNHLY and CDR2 FYNNEI. Trimming shortened V by 0 bases and J by 7 bases, and 12 bases separated the two germline ends. The CDR3 loop spans 14 amino acids. The DNA of the CDR3 is TGTGCCAGCAGTGAAGCGGGATCCTTGGGTGAAGCTTTCTTT. Translating gives CASSEAGSLGEAFF. Full variable domain (outside the CDR3, taken from reference TRBV2 and TRBJ1-1): EPEVTQTPSHQVTQMGQEVILRCVPISNHLYFYWYRQILGQKVEFLVSFYNNEISEKSEIFDDQFSVERPDGSNFTLKIRSTKLEDSAMYFCASSEAGSLGEAFFGQGTRLTVV.

The gene calls are TRBV21-1 and TRBJ2-2; TRBD1 is taken as the D call from the table, unchecked against the DNA. TRBV21-1 represents a pseudogene. CDR3 length: 16 residues. CDR3 loop: CASSSRQGGDTGELFF. CDR3 sequence (DNA): TGTGCCAGCAGCTCTCGACAGGGGGGGGACACCGGGGAGCTGTTTTTT.

The chain uses TRBV15 and TRBJ1-2; the D is unclear. V shed 0 bases and J shed 7 bases, with 6 bases lying between them. The CDR3 loop spans 12 amino acids. Germline assignment: CDR1 LNHNV and CDR2 YYDKDF (reference sequence). In DNA form, the CDR3 reads TGTGCCACCAGCAGAGATAAAACTGGCTACACCTTC. It is translated as CATSRDKTGYTF.

In its sample, this clonotype was seen a few times. The chain employs TRBV20-1 and TRBJ1-4; no firm D call. This CDR3 has 13 amino acids. Germline V CDR1 and CDR2: DFQATT, SNEGSKA (reference sequence). V was trimmed by 6 bases and J by 7 bases, leaving 15 bases between them. CDR3 region: CSATRGVSEKLFF. The DNA of the CDR3 is TGCAGTGCCACCCGGGGAGTGAGTGAAAAACTGTTTTTT.

This clonotype was detected only a few times. This chain joins TRBV9 and TRBJ2-7, with 8 bases lining up with TRBD1. Germline V CDR1 and CDR2: SGDLS, YYNGEE. The CDR3 covers 14 residues. After removal of 4 bases from V and 1 base from J, the junction contained 4 bases not matched to a gene. CDR3 bases: TGTGCCAGCAGCAACCGGGACAGGTCCTACGAGCAGTACTTC. Protein: CASSNRDRSYEQYF.

This clonotype was counted a few times. This chain uses TRBV20-1 with TRBJ2-7; tentatively, D is TRBD2 (6 bases). Germline loops: CDR1 DFQATT, CDR2 SNEGSKA (reference sequence). Deletions cut 1 base from V and 1 base from J, with 11 bases between. The CDR3 covers 14 residues. CDR3: CSARASVLSYEQYF. For the CDR3, the DNA is TGCAGTGCTAGAGCTAGCGTCCTTTCCTACGAGCAGTACTTC.

The genes are TRBV7-2 and TRBJ2-5; D possibly corresponds to TRBD2 (6 bases). The CDR3 is made up of 13 amino acids. Germline V gene data show CDR1 as SGHTA and CDR2 as FQGNSA. The V and J ends lost 8 bases and 7 bases respectively, with 17 bases between them. For the CDR3, the DNA is TGTGCCAGCTCGGGGCCGGGGCGGGGGACCCAGTACTTC. Its protein product is CASSGPGRGTQYF.

The V gene is TRBV4-3, the J gene TRBJ2-5, with D possibly matching TRBD1 (5 bases). Germline CDR1 is LGHNA and CDR2 is YSLEER. The CDR3 contains 14 residues. The V end was cut by 0 bases, the J end by 7 bases, with 12 bases between. CDR3: CASSQDPGFGTQYF. CDR3 in DNA: TGCGCCAGCAGCCAAGATCCAGGGTTTGGGACCCAGTACTTC.

This chain joins TRBV7-9 and TRBJ2-7; D perhaps matches TRBD1 (7 bases). The CDR3 runs 15 residues. V was pared by 1 base and J by 2 bases, with 12 bases between. CDR1 is SEHNR, CDR2 FQNEAQ, per germline (reference sequence). CDR3 DNA: TGTGCCAGCAGCTTAGGGGCAGGGGGGCCCTACGAGCAGTACTTC. Protein product: CASSLGAGGPYEQYF. The full variable domain, rest sourced from reference TRBV7-9 and TRBJ2-7, is DTGVSQNPRHKITKRGQNVTFRCDPISEHNRLYWYRQTLGQGPEFLTYFQNEAQLEKSRLLSDRFSAERPKGSFSTLEIQRTEQGDSAMYLCASSLGAGGPYEQYFGPGTRLTVT.

This chain joins TRBV12-3 or TRBV12-4 and TRBJ2-3; D assignment may be TRBD1 or TRBD2 (5 bases each). The CDR3 runs 15 residues. V was trimmed by 6 bases and J by 6 bases, leaving 19 bases between them. CDR3 sequence reads: CASRPSVWGKDTQYF. The CDR3 DNA sequence: TGTGCCAGCAGACCTTCAGTGTGGGGGAAGGATACGCAGTATTTT.

Only a few counts were recorded for this clonotype. The chain combines TRBV28 with TRBJ2-2, with D possibly matching TRBD2 (5 bases). The CDR3 loop spans 13 amino acids. The germline CDR1 and CDR2 sequences are MDHEN and SYDVKM. The ends were cut back, 6 bases at V and 4 bases at J, with 9 bases in the middle. CDR3 sequence (DNA): TGTGCCAGCAGGCTAGCAGGCACCGGGGAGCTGTTTTTT. Protein sequence: CASRLAGTGELFF.

The table lists this clonotype with a few counts. The chain carries TRBV4-3 and TRBJ2-7; perhaps TRBD1 as D (5 bases). V was shortened by 3 bases and J by 2 bases, with 20 bases between the two germline ends. This CDR3 is built from 17 residues. In germline, CDR1 is LGHNA, CDR2 YSLEER. The CDR3 DNA follows: TGCGCCAGCAGCCACCTACGTTCAGGGTCTTTGACCTACGAGCAGTACTTC. It translates to CASSHLRSGSLTYEQYF.

The V call is TRBV11-2, the J call TRBJ2-3; D is possibly TRBD1 or TRBD2 (7 bases each). From germline, CDR1 is SGHAT and CDR2 FQNNGV. The V end was cut by 0 bases, the J end by 1 base, with 14 bases between. There are 17 residues in the CDR3. CDR3 in amino acids: CASSLEGGGLRTDTQYF. The DNA of the CDR3 is TGTGCCAGCAGCTTAGAGGGAGGGGGCTTACGCACAGATACGCAGTATTTT.

The table lists this clonotype with a few counts. V is TRBV20-1 and J is TRBJ2-3, with 10 bases fitting TRBD2. Germline V gene lookup returns CDR1 DFQATT and CDR2 SNEGSKA (reference sequence). Germline trimming cut 5 bases from V and 1 base from J; bases unmatched to any gene: 3. This CDR3 has 14 amino acids. CDR3: CSASLAGGTDTQYF. The CDR3 DNA reads as TGCAGTGCTTCTCTAGCGGGAGGCACAGATACGCAGTATTTT.

The gene calls are TRBV6-2 or TRBV6-3 and TRBJ2-7; 10 bases fit TRBD1. The CDR3 is 15 residues long. Trimming took 9 bases from V and 5 from J; bases not matched to a gene: 13. CDR1 is MNHEY and CDR2 is SVGEGT in the germline V gene. The CDR3 DNA is TGTGCCAGAAGATCTACCGGGACAGGGGAACACGAGCAGTACTTC. It encodes CARRSTGTGEHEQYF.

This clonotype has more than one count but fewer than ten. The V gene is TRBV20-1, the J gene TRBJ1-2, with D hard to call. The germline V and J ends were trimmed by 3 bases and 4 bases, with 9 bases remaining between them. This CDR3 has 12 residues. Germline V gives CDR1 DFQATT, CDR2 SNEGSKA (reference sequence). The CDR3 DNA reads as TGCAGTGCTAGTGGACTGAGCTATGGCTACACCTTC. Its translation is CSASGLSYGYTF.

This clonotype appeared a few times. This chain joins TRBV14 and TRBJ2-5; unclear D gene. With 1 base removed from V and 4 bases from J, the gap between germline ends came to 13 bases. The CDR3 consists of 15 residues. The germline gives CDR1 SGHDN, CDR2 FVKESK. In DNA form, the CDR3 reads TGTGCCAGCAGCCAAGTTGGGGATTTCGGAGAGACCCAGTACTTC. Residues: CASSQVGDFGETQYF.

J is TRBJ2-1 and V is TRBV5-1, with TRBD2 identical over 8 bases. In germline, CDR1 is SGHRS, CDR2 YFSETQ. V shed 1 base and J 7 bases; nucleotides not matched to a gene: 10. The CDR3 sequence is 16 residues long. CDR3 DNA sequence: TGCGCCAGCAGCTTGATCGCGGCGGGAGGAAGGAATGAGCAGTTCTTC. Encoded protein: CASSLIAAGGRNEQFF. Supplemented by reference TRBV5-1 and TRBJ2-1, the full variable domain reads KAGVTQTPRYLIKTRGQQVTLSCSPISGHRSVSWYQQTPGQGLQFLFEYFSETQRNKGNFPGRFSGRQFSNSRSEMNVSTLELGDSALYLCASSLIAAGGRNEQFFGPGTRLTVL.

Only a few counts were recorded for this clonotype. This chain uses TRBV25-1 with TRBJ2-4; 7 bases line up with TRBD2. The CDR3 covers 15 residues. Losses at the gene ends were 4 bases for V and 8 bases for J; bases not matched to a gene: 11. Germline V gene data show CDR1 as MGHDK and CDR2 as SYGVNS. The CDR3 loop is CASSVLAARGDIQYF. CDR3 in DNA: TGTGCCAGCAGTGTGCTAGCGGCCCGGGGGGACATTCAGTACTTC.

The CDR3 loop reads CASSRTEITEAFF. DNA for the CDR3: TGTGCCAGCAGCCGGACTGAGATCACTGAAGCTTTCTTT. The rearrangement joins TRBV11-2 to TRBJ1-1; D unclear. Trimming stripped 5 bases from V and 4 bases from J, with 11 bases between. This CDR3 spans 13 amino acids. Germline CDR1 reads SGHAT; CDR2 reads FQNNGV.